The 28 T cell receptor beta chains below come from one sample, sequenced in a study of cytomegalovirus exposure and HLA in healthy donors (dated by TCRdb to about 2017). The library relied on the immunoSEQ multiplex PCR assay. For the multiplex PCR, a mixture combining 60 forward primers for TCR Vbeta segments and 13 reverse primers for TCR Jbeta segments was used. The immuneACCESS repertoire file appears here via TCRdb, limited to in-frame rearrangements. These files lack a portion of the clones; in checked studies, under half of the deficit traces to unresolved V genes, and the cause of the others is not known. A total of around 160,000 clones appear in this sample, almost 80% of them only once. Around 1.4% of the sample comes from the top ten. The material sequenced was PBMCs. The receptors were sampled from a male donor in good health and CMV-seronegative.

This clone was counted a few times. V is TRBV18 and J is TRBJ2-7; weak D call: TRBD1 (5 bases). V was cut by 1 base and J by 3 bases, with 10 bases left in between. The CDR3 has 14 residues. Germline values: CDR1 KGHSH, CDR2 LQKENI. The CDR3 bases are TGTGCCAGCTCACCACGGGCAGGGCGCTACGAGCAGTACTTC. Its protein product is CASSPRAGRYEQYF.

The chain joins TRBV27 to TRBJ2-2; 7 bases are a match to TRBD1. The CDR3 extends over 15 amino acids. After removal of 5 bases from V and 3 bases from J, the junction contained 6 bases not matched to a gene. Germline CDR1 MNHEY, CDR2 SMNVEV (reference sequence). The CDR3 DNA reads as TGTGCCAGCAGTCGCAGGGGGTCGGACACCGGGGAGCTGTTTTTT. Encoded protein: CASSRRGSDTGELFF.

The chain carries TRBV7-8 and TRBJ2-7, with a possible D match to TRBD1 (7 bases). This CDR3 contains 15 residues. V lost 7 bases, J lost 1 base, and 17 bases lay in between. Germline V CDR1 and CDR2: SGHVS, FQNEAQ. The CDR3 bases are TGTGCCAGCACCGCCCGGGGGACAGCTTCCTACGAGCAGTACTTC. It translates to CASTARGTASYEQYF.

V is TRBV9 and J is TRBJ2-7; 10 bases fit TRBD2. The germline gives CDR1 SGDLS, CDR2 YYNGEE. V dropped 4 bases and J dropped 7; count of bases not matched to a gene: 14. The CDR3 spans 16 residues. The CDR3 here is CASSPRASGRAREQYF. The CDR3 region has the DNA TGTGCCAGCAGCCCCCGTGCGAGCGGGAGGGCCAGGGAGCAGTACTTC.

J is TRBJ1-1 and V is TRBV29-1; D remains unclear. Deletions cut 4 bases from V and 3 bases from J, with 21 bases between. The CDR3 is 16 residues long. The germline gives CDR1 SQVTM, CDR2 ANQGSEA. The CDR3 protein is CSVGSPQARGYTEAFF. CDR3 DNA: TGCAGCGTTGGTAGTCCACAAGCCCGCGGGTACACTGAAGCTTTCTTT. The full variable domain, in which reference TRBV29-1 and TRBJ1-1 provide the parts outside the CDR3, is SAVISQKPSRDICQRGTSLTIQCQVDSQVTMMFWYRQQPGQSLTLIATANQGSEATYESGFVIDKFPISRPNLTFSTLTVSNMSPEDSSIYLCSVGSPQARGYTEAFFGQGTRLTVV.

This sequence joins TRBV9 and TRBJ1-2, with D possibly matching TRBD1 (5 bases). Trimming shortened V by 3 bases and J by 1 base, and 16 bases separated the two germline ends. CDR1 is SGDLS, CDR2 YYNGEE, per germline. The CDR3 contains 16 residues. CDR3 loop: CASSAGRDLINYGYTF. The CDR3 DNA sequence: TGTGCCAGCAGCGCGGGGAGGGACTTAATTAACTATGGCTACACCTTC.

This chain uses TRBV6-4 with TRBJ2-7, with 8 positions matching TRBD1. V trimming: 10 bases; J trimming: 4 bases; junction bases outside the gene matches: 9. From germline, CDR1 is MRHNA and CDR2 SNTAGT. The CDR3 contains 13 residues. This CDR3 is CAILDRAGYEQYF. CDR3 bases: TGTGCCATCTTGGACAGGGCTGGGTACGAGCAGTACTTC.

The rearrangement uses TRBV4-3 and TRBJ1-4, with 11 positions matching TRBD1. The CDR3 runs 14 residues. V was clipped by 4 bases and J by 8 bases; unmatched bases: 3. CDR1 is LGHNA and CDR2 is YSLEER in the germline V gene. CDR3 sequence (DNA): TGCGCCAGCAGCCCCGGGACAGGGGGAGAAAAACTGTTTTTT. It translates to CASSPGTGGEKLFF.

This clone was found once. This rearrangement joins TRBV30 to TRBJ1-4; 8 bases fit TRBD1. There are 13 residues in the CDR3. V lost 2 bases, J lost 8 bases, and 4 bases stayed unmatched. Germline V gene data show CDR1 as GTSNPN and CDR2 as SVGIG (reference sequence). CDR3 nucleotide sequence: TGTGCCTGGAGTATGGACAGGGACGAAAAACTGTTTTTT. Protein sequence: CAWSMDRDEKLFF.

A note on this clone: Other DNA sequences of this sample code for an identical CDR3. The V gene is TRBV9, the J gene TRBJ2-3; 11 nucleotides agree with TRBD2. This CDR3 is built from 13 residues. V trimming: 2 bases; J trimming: 9 bases; junction bases outside the gene matches: 2. Looked up from germline, CDR1 is SGDLS and CDR2 is YYNGEE. This chain's CDR3 is CASSVGLADTQYF. Here the CDR3 DNA reads TGTGCCAGCAGCGTGGGACTAGCGGACACGCAGTATTTT. Looking up the rest from reference TRBV9 and TRBJ2-3 gives the full variable domain: DSGVTQTPKHLITATGQRVTLRCSPRSGDLSVYWYQQSLDQGLQFLIQYYNGEERAKGNILERFSAQQFPDLHSELNLSSLELGDSALYFCASSVGLADTQYFGPGTRLTVL.

This sequence joins TRBV4-1 and TRBJ2-6, with 9 bases aligning to TRBD2. This CDR3 has 16 residues. Germline loops: CDR1 MGHRA, CDR2 YSYEKL. V was pared by 1 base and J by 12 bases, with 10 bases of the junction left unmatched. The CDR3 protein is CASSQGRGSGSGVLTF. As DNA, the CDR3 is TGCGCCAGCAGCCAAGGACGAGGTAGCGGGAGTGGCGTCCTGACTTTC.

This chain joins TRBV14 and TRBJ1-1, with D hard to call. With 4 bases removed from V and 7 bases from J, the gap between germline ends came to 19 bases. The CDR3 spans 15 residues. Per germline, CDR1 SGHDN and CDR2 FVKESK. CDR3 DNA sequence: TGTGCCAGCAGCCCCTCCGGGTCATGGTTAGGTGAAGCTTTCTTT. Translation: CASSPSGSWLGEAFF.

This clone came up a few times. The rearrangement links TRBV7-9 to TRBJ1-1; a possible D gene is TRBD1 (5 bases). V dropped 5 bases and J dropped 6 bases, with 13 bases sitting between them. CDR1 and CDR2 (germline): SEHNR, FQNEAQ (reference sequence). The CDR3 sequence is 13 residues long. CDR3 coding DNA: TGTGCCAGCAGCATCGGACATTTATCTGAAGCTTTCTTT. Translating it yields CASSIGHLSEAFF. Supplemented by reference TRBV7-9 and TRBJ1-1, the full variable domain reads DTGVSQNPRHKITKRGQNVTFRCDPISEHNRLYWYRQTLGQGPEFLTYFQNEAQLEKSRLLSDRFSAERPKGSFSTLEIQRTEQGDSAMYLCASSIGHLSEAFFGQGTRLTVV.

This clone came up a few times. J is TRBJ1-1 and V is TRBV5-1; D is perhaps TRBD1 (5 bases). The CDR3 contains 13 residues. Trimming removed 4 bases at V and 6 bases at J, with 13 bases between. The germline V gene encodes CDR1 SGHRS and CDR2 YFSETQ. The CDR3 DNA reads as TGCGCCAGCAGCGATCAGGGAGGCGCTGAAGCTTTCTTT. Amino acid sequence: CASSDQGGAEAFF.

The rearrangement uses TRBV20-1 and TRBJ2-5, with D possibly matching TRBD2 (5 bases). The germline CDR1 and CDR2 sequences are DFQATT and SNEGSKA (reference sequence). The CDR3 runs 11 residues. With 4 bases removed from V and 5 bases from J, the gap between germline ends came to 8 bases. CDR3 sequence: CSAKTGETQYF. The CDR3 coding sequence is TGCAGTGCTAAGACGGGGGAGACCCAGTACTTC.

The gene calls are TRBV6-5 and TRBJ2-7, with 7 bases that match TRBD1. V lost 6 bases, J lost 1 base, and 6 bases stayed unmatched. CDR1 and CDR2 (germline): MNHEY, SVGAGI. The CDR3 spans 14 residues. CDR3 region: CASRVGTASYEQYF. CDR3 in DNA: TGTGCCAGCAGAGTAGGGACAGCGTCCTACGAGCAGTACTTC.

This clone appeared a few times. V is TRBV27 and J is TRBJ2-3; the D is unclear. Trimming removed 8 bases at V and 0 bases at J, with 15 bases between. Germline V CDR1 and CDR2: MNHEY, SMNVEV (reference sequence). The CDR3 is 15 amino acids. DNA for the CDR3: TGTGCCAGCCACCCAGTCGCGGCTAGCACAGATACGCAGTATTTT. Translated: CASHPVAASTDTQYF.

The chain couples TRBV29-1 to TRBJ2-1; D unresolved. The CDR3 totals 10 residues. Germline CDR1 and CDR2: SQVTM and ANQGSEA. The V end lost 6 bases, the J end lost 10 bases, and 10 bases lay between the germline ends. CDR3 bases: TGCAGCGTCACAGTAGGAGAGCAGTTCTTC. Translation gives CSVTVGEQFF.

CDR3 protein: CASGSGQGSEKLFF. CDR3 DNA: TGTGCTAGTGGTTCGGGACAGGGTAGTGAAAAACTGTTTTTT. This rearrangement joins TRBV12-5 to TRBJ1-4, with 9 bases matching TRBD1. Germline trimming cut 4 bases from V and 7 bases from J; bases unmatched to any gene: 4. Germline V lookup: CDR1 LGHNT, CDR2 FRNRAP. This CDR3 region has 14 residues.

This sequence joins TRBV7-9 and TRBJ2-1, with TRBD1 matching over 7 bases. CDR1 SEHNR and CDR2 FQNEAQ come from the germline V gene (reference sequence). Trimming removed 2 bases from V and 8 bases from J; junction bases left unmatched: 18. The CDR3 loop spans 18 amino acids. Here the CDR3 reads CASSLLFKPGTVVYEQFF. CDR3 bases: TGTGCCAGCAGCTTACTCTTTAAACCCGGGACAGTGGTATATGAGCAGTTCTTC. Full variable domain (missing parts from reference TRBV7-9 and TRBJ2-1): DTGVSQNPRHKITKRGQNVTFRCDPISEHNRLYWYRQTLGQGPEFLTYFQNEAQLEKSRLLSDRFSAERPKGSFSTLEIQRTEQGDSAMYLCASSLLFKPGTVVYEQFFGPGTRLTVL.

The chain has TRBV27 and TRBJ2-7, with D possibly TRBD1 on 6 matching bases. The CDR3 sequence is 13 residues long. Looked up from germline, CDR1 is MNHEY and CDR2 is SMNVEV (reference sequence). Trimming took off 4 bases at V and 7 bases at J, with 14 bases between the two ends. The CDR3, as DNA: TGTGCCAGCAGTTCCCCCCAGGGGTGGGAGCAGTACTTC. It translates to CASSSPQGWEQYF.

The count of this clone is one. The chain carries TRBV9 and TRBJ2-1; no definite D call. This CDR3 is built from 15 residues. Trimming took 0 bases from V and 2 from J, leaving 9 bases between them. CDR1 and CDR2 from the germline V gene are SGDLS and YYNGEE. In DNA form, the CDR3 reads TGTGCCAGCAGCGTAGAGACGGGTACCTACAATGAGCAGTTCTTC. As protein: CASSVETGTYNEQFF.

This chain joins TRBV7-2 and TRBJ1-4; weak D call: TRBD1 (6 bases). Germline V lookup: CDR1 SGHTA, CDR2 FQGNSA. The length of the CDR3 is 15 residues. The V gene lost 8 bases and the J gene lost 8 bases, with 21 bases spanning the gap. This CDR3 reads CASGTLQGKGEKLFF. The CDR3 DNA reads TGTGCCAGCGGGACGCTACAGGGAAAAGGCGAAAAACTGTTTTTT.

The chain links TRBV4-2 to TRBJ1-2, with TRBD1 matching 11 bases. With 2 bases clipped from V and 2 bases from J, the junction kept 4 bases outside the gene matches. The CDR3 is 16 amino acids. Germline V gene data show CDR1 as LGHNA and CDR2 as YNFKEQ. Written as DNA, the CDR3 is TGTGCCAGCAGCCAACCAGGACAGGGGGCAAACTATGGCTACACCTTC. This translates into CASSQPGQGANYGYTF.

The chain joins TRBV7-2 to TRBJ1-2, with 7 bases fitting TRBD1. V gave up 8 bases and J gave up 7 bases; unmatched junction bases: 13. The CDR3 loop spans 14 amino acids. Per the germline V gene, CDR1 is SGHTA and CDR2 is FQGNSA. CDR3 DNA: TGTGCCAGCCTCAAAGCAGGGGGGAATAGTGGCTACACCTTC. Protein product: CASLKAGGNSGYTF.

The chain employs TRBV30 and TRBJ2-2; D is undetermined. Germline loops: CDR1 GTSNPN, CDR2 SVGIG (reference sequence). The CDR3 contains 13 residues. V was trimmed by 1 base and J by 3 bases, leaving 6 bases between them. CDR3 amino acids: CAWSAFDTGELFF. In nucleotides, the CDR3 is TGTGCCTGGAGTGCGTTTGACACCGGGGAGCTGTTTTTT.

V and J are TRBV25-1 and TRBJ2-4, with D possibly matching TRBD1 (5 bases). The CDR3 contains 14 residues. Trimming left V 1 base short and J 7 bases short, with 11 bases between. CDR1 and CDR2 from the germline V gene are MGHDK and SYGVNS. The DNA for the CDR3 is TGTGCCAGCAGTGAATTCTCATCAGGGAACATTCAGTACTTC. It specifies CASSEFSSGNIQYF.

A single count supports this clone. The rearrangement joins TRBV4-2 to TRBJ1-2, with 9 bases aligning to TRBD1. Germline V CDR1 and CDR2: LGHNA, YNFKEQ. The V and J ends lost 0 bases and 1 base, in that order; junction bases with no gene match: 3. The CDR3 contains 16 residues. CDR3 amino acids: CASSQDWTGDNYGYTF. CDR3 DNA: TGTGCCAGCAGCCAAGATTGGACAGGGGATAACTATGGCTACACCTTC.